Following are 32 T cell receptor beta chains from one sample sequenced in a study of blood T cell repertoires in COVID-19. TCRdb's copy holds only in-frame clones and misses some; the assay was immunoSEQ multiplex PCR. This sample carries a few hundred thousand clones, 75% to 90% of them seen once, and the ten largest clones take 1.9%. Sequenced material: PBMCs or T cells enriched from blood (not recorded which). These receptor sequences come from a woman aged 45-60 years who had recovered from COVID-19.

V is TRBV5-5 and J is TRBJ2-7, with 14 bases that match TRBD2. Germline loops: CDR1 SGHKS, CDR2 YYEKEE (reference sequence). CDR3 length: 16 amino acids. V lost 8 bases and J lost 6; bases outside the gene matches: 13. CDR3 DNA sequence: TGTGCCAGTAACCCTCTGGGACTAGCGGGAGCCAGCGAGCAGTACTTC. This translates into CASNPLGLAGASEQYF. The full variable domain, with the rest looked up from reference TRBV5-5 and TRBJ2-7, is DAGVTQSPTHLIKTRGQQVTLRCSPISGHKSVSWYQQVLGQGPQFIFQYYEKEERGRGNFPDRFSARQFPNYSSELNVNALLLGDSALYLCASNPLGLAGASEQYFGPGTRLTVT.

The chain employs TRBV1 and TRBJ1-4. TRBV1 has pseudogene status. This CDR3 is built from 22 residues. CDR3 bases: TGCACCAGCAGCCAAGATTCAGTTGGGGGGTTCCTGTGGGGCAACTTGAATGAAAAACTGTTTTTT. It codes for CTSSQDSVGGFLWGNLNEKLFF.

The chain joins TRBV5-6 to TRBJ2-1, with D uncertain. CDR1 is SGHDT and CDR2 is YYEEEE in the germline V gene. Trimming removed 0 bases at V and 9 bases at J, with 7 bases between. There are 12 residues in the CDR3. CDR3 nucleotides: TGTGCCAGCAGCTTGGGTCTGGCTGAGCAGTTCTTC. Translation gives CASSLGLAEQFF. The full variable domain, with the rest looked up from reference TRBV5-6 and TRBJ2-1, is DAGVTQSPTHLIKTRGQQVTLRCSPKSGHDTVSWYQQALGQGPQFIFQYYEEEERQRGNFPDRFSGHQFPNYSSELNVNALLLGDSALYLCASSLGLAEQFFGPGTRLTVL.

This chain links TRBV19 with TRBJ2-1; 9 bases fit TRBD1. CDR1 is LNHDA and CDR2 is SQIVND in the germline V gene (reference sequence). The CDR3 runs 16 residues. The V segment lost 2 bases and the J segment 3 bases; nucleotides outside the gene matches: 5. The CDR3 spells CASSITGGMVYNEQFF. In nucleotides, the CDR3 is TGTGCCAGTAGTATAACAGGGGGCATGGTCTACAATGAGCAGTTCTTC.

The chain couples TRBV24-1 to TRBJ2-6; tentatively, D is TRBD1 (5 bases). With 2 bases removed from V and 2 bases from J, the gap between germline ends came to 6 bases. Germline V lookup: CDR1 KGHDR, CDR2 SFDVKD. The CDR3 sequence is 15 residues long. Here the CDR3 DNA reads TGTGCCACCAGTGATTCCAGGGCTGGGGCCAACGTCCTGACTTTC. Protein sequence: CATSDSRAGANVLTF.

This clone occurred once. This chain uses TRBV7-2 with TRBJ2-1; 9 bases are a match to TRBD1. The CDR3 is made up of 17 amino acids. CDR1 is SGHTA and CDR2 is FQGNSA in the germline V gene. V was pared by 5 bases and J by 2 bases, with 10 bases of the junction left unmatched. CDR3 residues: CASSPKTGGLTYNEQFF. DNA for the CDR3: TGTGCCAGCAGCCCGAAGACAGGGGGACTTACCTACAATGAGCAGTTCTTC.

This sequence joins TRBV6-5 and TRBJ2-7; 10 bases align to TRBD1. Germline V gene data show CDR1 as MNHEY and CDR2 as SVGAGI. V trimming: 6 bases; J trimming: 4 bases; junction bases outside the gene matches: 9. The CDR3 length is 15 residues. As DNA, the CDR3 is TGTGCCAGCAGACCCGGACAGGGGGGTTCATACGAGCAGTACTTC. Protein: CASRPGQGGSYEQYF.

This clone has a handful of counts. The chain recombines TRBV25-1 with TRBJ2-1; a possible D gene is TRBD1 (5 bases). This CDR3 is 15 amino acids long. Between the trimmed V and J ends, which lost 2 bases and 3 bases, there was a span of 11 bases. The germline CDR1 and CDR2 sequences are MGHDK and SYGVNS. This chain's CDR3 is CASSEHRGFYNEQFF. CDR3 DNA sequence: TGTGCCAGCAGTGAACATAGGGGTTTCTACAATGAGCAGTTCTTC.

The J gene is TRBJ2-7, the V gene TRBV27; 11 bases are shared with TRBD2. J was trimmed by 4 bases and V by 4 bases; bases with no gene match: 3. Germline V gene data show CDR1 as MNHEY and CDR2 as SMNVEV (reference sequence). The CDR3 sequence is 14 residues long. This CDR3 reads CASSWLAGGYEQYF. CDR3 sequence (DNA): TGTGCCAGCAGTTGGCTAGCGGGGGGTTACGAGCAGTACTTC.

This clone was counted only a few times. The V call is TRBV28, the J call TRBJ2-5; a weak D match, TRBD2 (6 bases). The CDR3 sequence is 16 residues long. V lost 3 bases to trimming and J lost 0 bases, with 14 bases between them. Germline-derived CDR1 and CDR2 are MDHEN and SYDVKM. Written as DNA, the CDR3 is TGTGCCAGCAGTTTGAGGAGCGGGCTGTACCAAGAGACCCAGTACTTC. Protein sequence: CASSLRSGLYQETQYF.

The J gene is TRBJ2-3, the V gene TRBV11-2; 11 positions match TRBD2. Trimming removed 0 bases from V and 6 bases from J; junction bases left unmatched: 8. Germline CDR1 is SGHAT and CDR2 is FQNNGV. The CDR3 consists of 17 residues. The DNA for the CDR3 is TGTGCCAGCAGCTTAGATCTACTAGCGGGAGTGAGGGATACGCAGTATTTT. It encodes CASSLDLLAGVRDTQYF.

The rearrangement joins TRBV19 to TRBJ1-5; D unresolved. Per germline, CDR1 LNHDA and CDR2 SQIVND (reference sequence). Trimming removed 3 bases at V and 3 bases at J, with 15 bases between. CDR3 length: 16 residues. The CDR3 coding sequence is TGTGCCAGTAGTATTAGTCCAGGCACGATCAATCAGCCCCAGCATTTT. This gives the protein CASSISPGTINQPQHF.

This chain's CDR3 is CASSPGGEQYF. The CDR3, as DNA: TGTGCCAGCAGCCCAGGGGGCGAGCAGTACTTC. This rearrangement joins TRBV11-2 to TRBJ2-7; the match to TRBD1 covers 7 bases. Germline V CDR1 and CDR2: SGHAT, FQNNGV. Trimming cost V 5 bases and J 6 bases; bases outside gene matches: 1. The CDR3 is 11 amino acids.

V is TRBV21-1 and J is TRBJ1-1; the table's TRBD1 call for D was not verified on the DNA. TRBV21-1 is assigned pseudogene status. This CDR3 spans 20 amino acids. The CDR3 sequence is CASSKIRNPRSQGAKTEAFF. CDR3 sequence (DNA): TGTGCCAGCAGCAAAATTCGGAATCCAAGGTCCCAGGGGGCTAAGACTGAAGCTTTCTTT.

The chain has TRBV4-1 and TRBJ2-7, with D perhaps TRBD1 (6 bases). This CDR3 is built from 16 residues. CDR1 is MGHRA, CDR2 YSYEKL, per germline. Trimming removed 0 bases at V and 2 bases at J, with 14 bases between. The CDR3 DNA is TGCGCCAGCAGCCAAGATGTGGAGACAGGCACCTACGAGCAGTACTTC. It translates to CASSQDVETGTYEQYF.

The chain employs TRBV28 and TRBJ1-3; no definite D call. V lost 6 bases, J lost 0 bases, and 9 bases lay in between. Germline loops: CDR1 MDHEN, CDR2 SYDVKM. This CDR3 comprises 14 residues. CDR3 in amino acids: CASRLRDSGNTIYF. As DNA, the CDR3 is TGTGCCAGCAGATTACGGGACTCTGGAAACACCATATATTTT. The variable domain in full, with the rest retrieved from reference TRBV28 and TRBJ1-3, is DVKVTQSSRYLVKRTGEKVFLECVQDMDHENMFWYRQDPGLGLRLIYFSYDVKMKEKGDIPEGYSVSREKKERFSLILESASTNQTSMYLCASRLRDSGNTIYFGEGSWLTVV.

The genes are TRBV20-1 and TRBJ2-1, with a possible D match to TRBD2 (6 bases). Trimming removed 3 bases at V and 7 bases at J, with 16 bases between. This CDR3 is built from 14 residues. Germline V gene sequence: CDR1 DFQATT, CDR2 SNEGSKA (reference sequence). For the CDR3, the DNA is TGCAGTGCTAGTCGAGAGACGGGGAGGAATGAGCAGTTCTTC. This codes for CSASRETGRNEQFF.

J is TRBJ2-3 and V is TRBV10-1, with 13 bases lining up with TRBD2. The germline CDR1 and CDR2 sequences are WNHNN and SYGVQD (reference sequence). This CDR3 has 18 residues. V shed 5 bases and J 1 base; nucleotides not matched to a gene: 9. DNA of the CDR3: TGCGCCAGCAGTCCCTTAGGGACTAGCGGGGCGGGCACAGATACGCAGTATTTT. Translated: CASSPLGTSGAGTDTQYF.

V is TRBV11-2 and J is TRBJ2-7; D is undetermined. Per germline, CDR1 SGHAT and CDR2 FQNNGV. The V end was cut by 3 bases, the J end by 2 bases, with 11 bases between. This CDR3 contains 14 residues. The CDR3, as DNA: TGTGCCAGCAGCTTTGGTCCTCGGGCCTACGAGCAGTACTTC. Translated, it gives CASSFGPRAYEQYF. Based on the CDR3 plus reference TRBV11-2 and TRBJ2-7, the full variable domain is EAGVAQSPRYKIIEKRQSVAFWCNPISGHATLYWYQQILGQGPKLLIQFQNNGVVDDSQLPKDRFSAERLKGVDSTLKIQPAKLEDSAVYLCASSFGPRAYEQYFGPGTRLTVT.

The genes are TRBV28 and TRBJ2-2, with D uncertain. Germline CDR1 MDHEN, CDR2 SYDVKM. V lost 6 bases and J lost 1, with 15 bases in between. The CDR3 contains 16 residues. This chain's CDR3 is CASSSLILLNTGELFF. CDR3 sequence (DNA): TGTGCCAGCAGCTCTCTAATCCTTTTGAACACCGGGGAGCTGTTTTTT. The complete variable domain, with remaining parts taken from reference TRBV28 and TRBJ2-2, reads DVKVTQSSRYLVKRTGEKVFLECVQDMDHENMFWYRQDPGLGLRLIYFSYDVKMKEKGDIPEGYSVSREKKERFSLILESASTNQTSMYLCASSSLILLNTGELFFGEGSRLTVL.

CDR3 sequence reads: CASRKWGVEAFF. The CDR3 DNA reads as TGTGCCAGCAGAAAATGGGGCGTAGAAGCTTTCTTT. The chain is built from TRBV6-5 and TRBJ1-1, with D perhaps matching TRBD1 (5 bases). This CDR3 is 12 amino acids long. From germline, CDR1 is MNHEY and CDR2 SVGAGI. Trimming removed 6 bases from V and 8 bases from J, with 13 bases in between.

The chain employs TRBV5-1 and TRBJ1-4; D is possibly TRBD1 (6 bases). V lost 4 bases, J lost 2 bases, and 12 bases lay in between. This CDR3 contains 15 residues. Germline V gives CDR1 SGHRS, CDR2 YFSETQ. DNA of the CDR3: TGCGCCAGCAGCAAGACCGGACAGACTAATGAAAAACTGTTTTTT. It is translated as CASSKTGQTNEKLFF.

The rearrangement links TRBV3-1 (or the pseudogene TRBV3-2) to TRBJ1-6, with a possible D match to TRBD1 (5 bases). CDR3 length equals 16 residues. In germline, CDR1 is LGHDT, CDR2 YNNKEL (reference sequence). V lost 3 bases and J 9 bases, leaving 18 bases between the germline ends. The CDR3 here is CASSQNPGAWRSPLHF. The DNA for the CDR3 is TGTGCCAGCAGCCAGAACCCTGGGGCTTGGCGTTCACCCCTCCACTTT.

This clone was seen only once. V gene TRBV18 combines with J gene TRBJ1-2; no clear D. Germline assignment: CDR1 KGHSH and CDR2 LQKENI. Between the trimmed V and J ends, which lost 8 bases and 4 bases, there was a span of 20 bases. The CDR3 covers 15 residues. DNA for the CDR3: TGTGCCAGCCTCCCCTATAGAGACGGAGTCTATGGCTACACCTTC. Encoded protein: CASLPYRDGVYGYTF.

The rearrangement joins TRBV28 to TRBJ2-4, with 9 positions matching TRBD2. The CDR3 has 16 amino acids. CDR1 and CDR2 (germline): MDHEN, SYDVKM. J gave up 5 bases and V 6 bases, and 11 bases lay outside the gene matches. In nucleotides, the CDR3 is TGTGCCAGCAGGCTAGGGGCGCGGGGGGGCGAAAACATTCAGTACTTC. Amino acids: CASRLGARGGENIQYF. Filled out from reference TRBV28 and TRBJ2-4, the complete variable domain reads DVKVTQSSRYLVKRTGEKVFLECVQDMDHENMFWYRQDPGLGLRLIYFSYDVKMKEKGDIPEGYSVSREKKERFSLILESASTNQTSMYLCASRLGARGGENIQYFGAGTRLSVL.

This chain joins TRBV29-1 and TRBJ2-7; 8 bases are shared with TRBD1. CDR3 length: 12 residues. The germline gives CDR1 SQVTM, CDR2 ANQGSEA. The junction had 3 bases not matched to a gene; V was cut back by 4 bases and J by 4 bases. The CDR3 is CSVGTGFYEQYF. CDR3 DNA: TGCAGCGTTGGGACAGGGTTTTACGAGCAGTACTTC.

This clone has only a few counts. The rearrangement links TRBV18 to TRBJ2-1; TRBD2 might be the D (6 bases). The V gene's germline CDR1 is KGHSH and CDR2 LQKENI. V lost 0 bases and J 9 bases, leaving 18 bases between the germline ends. This CDR3 comprises 16 residues. The CDR3 sequence is CASSPPIPSGGGEQFF. In DNA form, the CDR3 reads TGTGCCAGCTCACCACCGATTCCTTCCGGGGGAGGTGAGCAGTTCTTC.

This clone is classed as medium-sized. Other nucleotide sequences in the sample specify the same CDR3. The gene calls are TRBV19 and TRBJ1-5, with a weak D call TRBD1 (5 bases). V was trimmed by 2 bases and J by 2 bases, leaving 10 bases between them. The germline gives CDR1 LNHDA, CDR2 SQIVND (reference sequence). CDR3 length: 15 residues. Here the CDR3 DNA reads TGTGCCAGTAGTATAATTCCGGGGGGCAATCAGCCCCAGCATTTT. This codes for CASSIIPGGNQPQHF.

The rearrangement joins TRBV19 to TRBJ1-2; possible D gene TRBD1, 6 bases. Per germline, CDR1 LNHDA and CDR2 SQIVND (reference sequence). The germline V and J ends were trimmed by 5 bases and 2 bases, with 21 bases remaining between them. This CDR3 comprises 17 residues. The CDR3, as DNA: TGTGCCAGTAGTCCCCTAGCCCCCAAAGGACAGAACTATGGCTACACCTTC. Amino acids: CASSPLAPKGQNYGYTF.

This chain links TRBV4-1 with TRBJ1-1; tentatively, D is TRBD1 (5 bases). This CDR3 has 14 amino acids. Germline V gives CDR1 MGHRA, CDR2 YSYEKL. The germline V and J ends were trimmed by 2 bases and 1 base, with 8 bases remaining between them. The CDR3 sequence: CASSQSQGNTEAFF. CDR3 nucleotides: TGCGCCAGCAGCCAATCTCAGGGGAACACTGAAGCTTTCTTT.

This chain connects TRBV5-1 to TRBJ2-1; the D gene is possibly TRBD1 (6 bases). Germline loops: CDR1 SGHRS, CDR2 YFSETQ. CDR3 length equals 14 residues. Between the trimmed V and J ends, which lost 4 bases and 8 bases, there was a span of 16 bases. CDR3 in amino acids: CASSLLGQIDEQFF. The CDR3 DNA follows: TGCGCCAGCAGCCTACTAGGACAGATCGATGAGCAGTTCTTC.

The chain couples TRBV28 to TRBJ1-4; D unresolved. V was clipped by 1 base and J by 8 bases, with 11 bases between them. Germline loops: CDR1 MDHEN, CDR2 SYDVKM. The CDR3 loop spans 14 amino acids. The CDR3 region has the DNA TGTGCCAGCAGTTTATCGGGAACCTCCGAAAAACTGTTTTTT. Translating gives CASSLSGTSEKLFF.